Given below is one T cell receptor (beta chain) in context. This sample is part of a study of CD8 T cells in Susac syndrome. CDR1 is MGHRA, CDR2 YSYEKL, per germline. V gave up 1 base and J gave up 6 bases, with 12 bases separating them. The CDR3 has 15 residues. Random hexamers were used to reverse transcribe 0.5 to 1 ug of RNA. TCRdb ran MiXCR on the immunoSEQ multiplex PCR reads and lists one entry per CDR3 protein. Altogether about 76,000 distinct CDR3 sequences are present, approximately 93% being singletons, with the ten largest covering 0.35% to 0.5%. The genes are TRBV4-1 and TRBJ1-4, with D tentatively TRBD1 (5 bases). The TCR comes from a human donor with Susac syndrome. Sequencing was performed on CD8+ T cells from PBMCs. The CDR3 protein is CASSQAQGPDEKLFF. The CDR3 DNA is TGCGCCAGCAGCCAAGCTCAGGGTCCCGATGAAAAACTGTTTTTT.